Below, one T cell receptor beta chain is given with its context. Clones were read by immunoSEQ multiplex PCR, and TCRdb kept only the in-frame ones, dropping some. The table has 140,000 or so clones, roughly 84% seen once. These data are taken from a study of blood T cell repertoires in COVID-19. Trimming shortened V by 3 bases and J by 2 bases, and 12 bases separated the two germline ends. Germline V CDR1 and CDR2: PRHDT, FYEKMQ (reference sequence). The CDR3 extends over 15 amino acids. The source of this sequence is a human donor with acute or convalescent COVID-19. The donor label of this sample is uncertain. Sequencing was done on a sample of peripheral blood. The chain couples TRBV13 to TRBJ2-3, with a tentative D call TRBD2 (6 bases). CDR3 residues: CASSFGGMYTDTQYF. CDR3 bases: TGTGCCAGCAGCTTCGGCGGGATGTACACAGATACGCAGTATTTT.